Below are 6 T cell receptor beta chains sequenced from a single sample in a study of siplizumab effects on memory and regulatory T cells. Generated by immunoSEQ multiplex PCR, the TCRdb table keeps only in-frame clones and is missing some. The sample yields over 65,000 clones, about 95% seen once. Sequenced sample: CD8+ T cells sorted from blood. The receptors shown here come from a human donor in good health.

The chain has TRBV6-5 and TRBJ1-1; TRBD1 is a possible D gene (6 bases). This CDR3 is built from 12 residues. Trimming removed 7 bases at V and 5 bases at J, with 11 bases between. Per germline, CDR1 MNHEY and CDR2 SVGAGI. The CDR3 DNA follows: TGTGCCAGCATCTCACAGGGAACTGAAGCTTTCTTT. Amino acid sequence: CASISQGTEAFF.

The chain links TRBV7-2 to TRBJ2-7; D uncertain. V lost 2 bases and J 1 base, leaving 6 bases between the germline ends. This CDR3 is 13 amino acids long. CDR1 is SGHTA, CDR2 FQGNSA, per germline. The CDR3 nucleotides are TGTGCCAGCAGCTTAATCATTTCCTACGAGCAGTACTTC. It translates to CASSLIISYEQYF.

This chain uses TRBV10-1 with TRBJ2-1; D is unclear. Germline values: CDR1 WNHNN, CDR2 SYGVQD (reference sequence). CDR3 length: 14 residues. Trimming left V 4 bases short and J 4 bases short, with 11 bases between. DNA for the CDR3: TGCGCCAGCAGTGGTGGTAGTTCTTACAATGAGCAGTTCTTC. Encoded protein: CASSGGSSYNEQFF.

V and J are TRBV14 and TRBJ2-1; D remains ambiguous. The V end was cut by 4 bases, the J end by 7 bases, with 8 bases between. The CDR3 contains 12 residues. The germline V gene encodes CDR1 SGHDN and CDR2 FVKESK. CDR3 nucleotide sequence: TGTGCCAGCAGCCCCATACGTAATGAGCAGTTCTTC. Translating gives CASSPIRNEQFF.

The V gene is TRBV28, the J gene TRBJ1-5; D may be TRBD1 (6 bases). Trimming removed 6 bases from V and 4 bases from J, with 13 bases in between. CDR1 and CDR2 from the germline V gene are MDHEN and SYDVKM. This CDR3 contains 14 residues. The CDR3 region is CASSPLGTNQPQHF. The CDR3 DNA sequence: TGTGCCAGCAGCCCCCTAGGGACAAATCAGCCCCAGCATTTT.

This rearrangement joins TRBV11-2 to TRBJ2-4; tentatively, D is TRBD1 (5 bases). The germline CDR1 and CDR2 sequences are SGHAT and FQNNGV. The CDR3 consists of 16 residues. Trimming stripped 3 bases from V and 1 base from J, with 13 bases between. This chain's CDR3 is CASSLVLDKAKNIQYF. In DNA, the CDR3 is TGTGCCAGCAGCTTGGTTCTGGACAAGGCCAAAAACATTCAGTACTTC.